This TCR beta chain was sequenced in a study of vaccination and CD4 T cells after COVID-19. The study, taken as a whole, reports: Convalescent patients had a median roughly 87% of post-vaccine SARS-CoV-2-reactive clones that were detected only after vaccination, not before it.

To note about this clonotype: Its specificity is unknown.

The treatment denotes: roughly nine-day PBMC culture with coronavirus spike peptide pools or control peptides (ViraFEST assay). Germline-derived CDR1 and CDR2 are SGHRS and YFSETQ. CDR3 length equals 14 residues. Trimming at V came to 5 bases and at J to 3 bases, leaving 7 bases not matched to a gene. Once obtained from cultured CD4+ T cells, the DNA was sequenced using the Oncomine TCR Beta short-read assay. TCRdb passed the PCR reads through MiXCR, listing each CDR3 protein once. The profile shows about 18,000 distinct CDR3 sequences, roughly 56% of them singletons. This sequence originates from a human donor who had recovered from COVID-19. Sequencing input: CD4+ T cells from blood, cultured in vitro. The rearrangement uses TRBV5-1 and TRBJ2-7; 8 nucleotides line up with TRBD1. The CDR3 DNA reads TGCGCCAGCAGAAGCGGACAGGGTAACTACGAGCAGTACTTC. It yields the protein CASRSGQGNYEQYF. Drawing the rest from reference TRBV5-1 and TRBJ2-7, the complete variable domain is KAGVTQTPRYLIKTRGQQVTLSCSPISGHRSVSWYQQTPGQGLQFLFEYFSETQRNKGNFPGRFSGRQFSNSRSEMNVSTLELGDSALYLCASRSGQGNYEQYFGPGTRLTVT.